The 19 T cell receptor beta chains listed next were all sequenced from one sample in a study of blood T cell repertoires in COVID-19. Sequenced by immunoSEQ multiplex PCR; TCRdb stores in-frame clones only, minus some. The profile shows more than 300,000 clones, roughly 90% of them singletons. Specimen: PBMCs or T cells enriched from blood (not recorded which). All receptors derive from a young woman who had been exposed to COVID-19.

CDR3 amino acids: CASSLPGQGPGTYEQYF. The CDR3 DNA reads as TGTGCCAGCTCACTCCCGGGACAGGGGCCCGGAACCTACGAGCAGTACTTC. This chain connects TRBV18 to TRBJ2-7; 10 nucleotides align to TRBD1. Germline CDR1 reads KGHSH; CDR2 reads LQKENI. V shed 4 bases, J shed 2 bases, and the junction held 11 bases outside the gene matches. The CDR3 has 17 residues.

V is TRBV6-5 and J is TRBJ1-2; 8 nucleotides agree with TRBD1. From germline, CDR1 is MNHEY and CDR2 SVGAGI. This CDR3 contains 15 residues. V lost 6 bases to trimming and J lost 4 bases; unmatched junction nucleotides: 10. CDR3 loop: CASRRTGNTGYGYTF. CDR3 coding DNA: TGTGCCAGCAGAAGGACAGGGAACACGGGCTATGGCTACACCTTC.

The rearrangement uses TRBV4-1 and TRBJ1-2; D remains unclear. The CDR3 sequence is 15 residues long. CDR1 and CDR2 from the germline V gene are MGHRA and YSYEKL. The V gene lost 0 bases and the J gene lost 1 base, with 9 bases spanning the gap. This chain's CDR3 is CASSQDRGINYGYTF. The CDR3 nucleotides are TGCGCCAGCAGCCAAGATCGCGGAATTAACTATGGCTACACCTTC.

The chain recombines TRBV5-1 with TRBJ1-2, with 9 bases lining up with TRBD1. The V gene end was trimmed by 1 base and the J gene end by 4 bases; junction bases not matched to a gene: 5. The CDR3 loop spans 15 amino acids. The germline V gene has CDR1 SGHRS and CDR2 YFSETQ. CDR3 nucleotides: TGCGCCAGCAGCTTGACCCCGGGACAGGGCTATGGCTACACCTTC. This encodes CASSLTPGQGYGYTF.

A single count supports this clone. The genes are TRBV5-1 and TRBJ1-4, with D uncertain. The CDR3 contains 15 residues. The V end was cut by 2 bases, the J end by 0 bases, with 8 bases between. From germline, CDR1 is SGHRS and CDR2 YFSETQ. The CDR3 DNA reads as TGCGCCAGCAGCTTCGGTCCTACAACTAATGAAAAACTGTTTTTT. It is translated as CASSFGPTTNEKLFF.

The J gene is TRBJ1-1, the V gene TRBV2; 7 positions match TRBD1. Trimming at V came to 6 bases and at J to 11 bases, leaving 12 bases not matched to a gene. CDR1 is SNHLY, CDR2 FYNNEI, per germline. This CDR3 comprises 13 residues. This CDR3 reads CASSPTGVERAFF. The DNA of the CDR3 is TGTGCCAGCAGCCCCACAGGGGTTGAACGGGCTTTCTTT.

The V call is TRBV6-2 or TRBV6-3, the J call TRBJ1-1, with D uncertain. CDR3 length: 15 amino acids. The V end lost 4 bases, the J end lost 4 bases, and 16 bases lay between the germline ends. In germline, CDR1 is MNHEY, CDR2 SVGEGT. CDR3 sequence reads: CASSSVRSRGTEAFF. DNA for the CDR3: TGTGCCAGCAGTTCGGTGAGGTCTCGGGGCACTGAAGCTTTCTTT.

The rearrangement links TRBV6-4 to TRBJ2-5, with TRBD1 matching 9 bases. CDR3 length: 17 residues. The V segment lost 2 bases and the J segment 5 bases; nucleotides outside the gene matches: 12. CDR1 and CDR2 (germline): MRHNA, SNTAGT. CDR3: CASSDPKSQGAGETQYF. Here the CDR3 DNA reads TGTGCCAGCAGTGACCCCAAATCACAGGGGGCAGGGGAGACCCAGTACTTC.

The V gene is TRBV7-3, the J gene TRBJ1-1, with 8 bases that match TRBD1. The V segment lost 4 bases and the J segment 0 bases; nucleotides outside the gene matches: 4. This CDR3 spans 15 amino acids. Per germline, CDR1 SGHTA and CDR2 FQGTGA. The CDR3 DNA reads as TGTGCCAGCAGCTACGGGACAGGAATGAACACTGAAGCTTTCTTT. This codes for CASSYGTGMNTEAFF.

Remarks on this clone: One end of the junction fails to match germline, which may point to a read error. The chain uses TRBV7-2 and TRBJ2-3, with 10 bases aligning to TRBD2. Germline values: CDR1 SGHTA, CDR2 FQGNSA. This CDR3 contains 15 residues. The CDR3 spells CASSVAGGFVDTQYF. CDR3 coding DNA: TGTGCCAGCAGCGTAGCGGGGGGTTTCGTCGATACGCAGTATTTT.

The chain couples TRBV7-2 to TRBJ2-7, with 8 nucleotides matching TRBD2. Germline CDR1 reads SGHTA; CDR2 reads FQGNSA. The CDR3 is made up of 13 amino acids. V was pared by 2 bases and J by 12 bases, with 9 bases of the junction left unmatched. CDR3 in amino acids: CASSLPGLGQVYF. In DNA, the CDR3 is TGTGCCAGCAGCTTACCGGGACTAGGTCAGGTGTACTTC.

About this clone: This CDR3 is also generated by other DNA sequences in the sample. J is TRBJ1-1 and V is TRBV12-3 or TRBV12-4; D possibly corresponds to TRBD1 (5 bases). The CDR3 extends over 13 amino acids. Trimming removed 5 bases from V and 1 base from J, with 8 bases in between. The CDR3 is CASSPQGNTEAFF. In nucleotides, the CDR3 is TGTGCCAGCAGTCCGCAGGGGAACACTGAAGCTTTCTTT.

CDR3 sequence (DNA): TGTGCCAGCAATGGCCAGTCTAATGAAAAACTGTTTTTT. This encodes CASNGQSNEKLFF. The chain carries TRBV2 and TRBJ1-4, with D uncertain. CDR3 size: 13 residues. Germline V gene lookup returns CDR1 SNHLY and CDR2 FYNNEI. V dropped 7 bases and J dropped 3 bases, with 9 bases sitting between them. Using reference TRBV2 and TRBJ1-4 for the parts outside the CDR3, the full variable domain is EPEVTQTPSHQVTQMGQEVILRCVPISNHLYFYWYRQILGQKVEFLVSFYNNEISEKSEIFDDQFSVERPDGSNFTLKIRSTKLEDSAMYFCASNGQSNEKLFFGSGTQLSVL.

The chain uses TRBV27 and TRBJ1-1; possible D gene TRBD1, 5 bases. V lost 2 bases to trimming and J lost 7 bases, with 8 bases between them. Germline CDR1 and CDR2: MNHEY and SMNVEV (reference sequence). CDR3 length: 12 residues. In DNA, the CDR3 is TGTGCCAGCAGTTTAAGGGGCCGTGAAGCTTTCTTT. Translation gives CASSLRGREAFF.

The V call is TRBV19, the J call TRBJ1-1; TRBD1 agrees at 11 bases. Germline CDR1 LNHDA, CDR2 SQIVND (reference sequence). The CDR3 has 16 residues. V was clipped by 5 bases and J by 0 bases; unmatched bases: 5. CDR3: CASSSGQGAVNTEAFF. CDR3 in DNA: TGTGCCAGTAGTTCAGGACAGGGGGCGGTGAACACTGAAGCTTTCTTT.

This clone was counted once. The chain combines TRBV10-3 with TRBJ2-3, with a weak D call TRBD1 (6 bases). The ends were cut back, 6 bases at V and 5 bases at J, with 9 bases in the middle. This CDR3 is built from 12 residues. Germline lookup yields CDR1 ENHRY and CDR2 SYGVKD. The CDR3 DNA reads TGTGCCATCAGCCCAGGGGAAGATACGCAGTATTTT. As protein: CAISPGEDTQYF.

This clone is a singleton in its sample. The V gene is TRBV9, the J gene TRBJ2-1, with D possibly TRBD2 on 6 matching bases. There are 15 residues in the CDR3. Germline values: CDR1 SGDLS, CDR2 YYNGEE. V gave up 0 bases and J gave up 5 bases, with 12 bases separating them. CDR3 coding DNA: TGTGCCAGCAGCGTAGGCGGGACCCTAAACAATGAGCAGTTCTTC. Translating gives CASSVGGTLNNEQFF.

The chain combines TRBV2 with TRBJ1-2, with D unclear. The germline V gene encodes CDR1 SNHLY and CDR2 FYNNEI. This CDR3 is 12 amino acids long. V shed 4 bases and J shed 8 bases, with 11 bases lying between them. CDR3 loop: CASSVNPGGYTF. For the CDR3, the DNA is TGTGCCAGCAGTGTTAACCCGGGAGGCTACACCTTC. The whole variable domain, filled in from reference TRBV2 and TRBJ1-2, reads EPEVTQTPSHQVTQMGQEVILRCVPISNHLYFYWYRQILGQKVEFLVSFYNNEISEKSEIFDDQFSVERPDGSNFTLKIRSTKLEDSAMYFCASSVNPGGYTFGSGTRLTVV.

J is TRBJ2-2 and V is TRBV24-1; TRBD1 aligns across 12 bases. Per the germline V gene, CDR1 is KGHDR and CDR2 is SFDVKD. The CDR3 has 14 amino acids. The V gene end was trimmed by 11 bases and the J gene end by 6 bases; junction bases not matched to a gene: 6. This chain's CDR3 is CAIAGTGGSGELFF. For the CDR3, the DNA is TGTGCCATTGCCGGGACAGGGGGCTCCGGGGAGCTGTTTTTT.